The 9 T cell receptor beta chains below come from one sample, sequenced in a study of T cells in women clearing cervical HPV infection (dated by TCRdb to the late 2010s). Libraries were constructed by the immunoSEQ multiplex PCR assay. As stored in TCRdb, this immuneACCESS dataset retains in-frame rearrangements with V and J assigned. A fraction of the clones does not appear; measured against another copy, unresolved V genes explain less than half of the discrepancy, and the remainder lacks a known reason. The table kept for this sample lists approximately 32,000 clones. 7% to 7.5% of the sample goes to the ten largest clones. The specimen was blood buffy coat. The receptors were gathered from a woman aged 18 to 75 with a cervical HPV16 infection that either progressed to CIN3+ or cleared (not recorded which).

Concerning this clone: The observed sequence ends 3 residues before the CDR3 terminus, with the missing tail filled in from the germline J gene. This chain uses TRBV19 with TRBJ2-3; no reliable D call. CDR3 length: 15 amino acids. Trimming stripped 0 bases from V and 2 bases from J, with 9 bases between. CDR1 LNHDA and CDR2 SQIVND come from the germline V gene (reference sequence). Incomplete CDR3 DNA: TGTGCCAGTAGTATAGACTACAGCCCCACAGATACG. It encodes CASSIDYSPTDT. The CDR3 in full is CASSIDYSPTDTQYF.

Comment on this clone: The read halts 3 residues ahead of the CDR3 end, with the missing end drawn from the germline J gene. The V call is TRBV5-1, the J call TRBJ2-4, with 7 bases lining up with TRBD1. CDR3 length: 13 residues. Germline CDR1 SGHRS, CDR2 YFSETQ. The sequenced CDR3 bases are TGCGCCAGCAGCTTGGGGCAGGGGGTCGTT. The encoded protein is CASSLGQGVV. The CDR3 in full is CASSLGQGVVQYF.

Turning to this clone: The read ends 3 residues before the CDR3 terminus; that terminus is restored from the germline J gene. The chain has TRBV27 and TRBJ2-7; 8 nucleotides match TRBD2. V shed 5 bases and J 0 bases; nucleotides not matched to a gene: 6. Germline V gene data show CDR1 as MNHEY and CDR2 as SMNVEV (reference sequence). The CDR3 is made up of 15 amino acids. CDR3: CASSGGGGLSYEQYF. Incomplete CDR3 DNA: TGTGCCAGCAGTGGTGGCGGGGGGCTCTCCTACGAG.

A remark on this clone: The missing CDR3 end, 3 residues past where the read stops, is filled in from the germline J gene. This chain links TRBV5-4 with TRBJ2-3, with TRBD2 matching over 14 bases. The length of the CDR3 is 16 residues. Trimming took 3 bases from V and 6 from J; bases not matched to a gene: 6. Germline CDR1 and CDR2: SGHNT and YYREEE (reference sequence). This CDR3 is CASSWGTSGSRDTQYF. CDR3 DNA, as far as it was read: TGTGCCAGCAGCTGGGGGACTAGCGGGAGCAGGGATACG.

Notes on this clone: The read terminates 3 residues ahead of where the CDR3 ends, so the germline J gene completes it. The rearrangement links TRBV7-2 to TRBJ2-7; perhaps TRBD2 as D (5 bases). V was trimmed by 5 bases and J by 3 bases, leaving 11 bases between them. The CDR3 has 13 amino acids. Germline-derived CDR1 and CDR2 are SGHTA and FQGNSA. Incomplete CDR3 DNA: TGTGCCAGCAGCCGCGGGCGGTTCTACGAG. Translation: CASSRGRFYE. The complete CDR3 reads CASSRGRFYEQYF.

For this clone: The CDR3 goes on 3 residues after the read ends, and that part is filled in from the germline J gene. The V call is TRBV7-3, the J call TRBJ2-3, with 12 bases matching TRBD2. After removal of 5 bases from V and 5 bases from J, the junction contained 8 bases not matched to a gene. There are 16 residues in the CDR3. Germline V gives CDR1 SGHTA, CDR2 FQGTGA. CDR3 sequence: CASSIGLAGGIDTQYF. Partial CDR3 DNA: TGTGCCAGCAGCATCGGGCTAGCGGGGGGGATAGATACG.

Comment on this clone: The missing CDR3 end, 3 residues past where the read stops, is filled in from the germline J gene. This chain links TRBV29-1 with TRBJ1-5; the D is unclear. The V end was cut by 4 bases, the J end by 5 bases, with 12 bases between. Germline-derived CDR1 and CDR2 are SQVTM and ANQGSEA. The CDR3 runs to 13 residues. The CDR3 here is CSVAPRRDQPQHF. Incomplete CDR3 DNA: TGCAGCGTTGCACCCCGAAGGGATCAGCCC.

Concerning this clone: The read falls 3 residues short of the CDR3 end, and the missing part is taken from the germline J gene. The rearrangement links TRBV20-1 to TRBJ2-1; 7 nucleotides agree with TRBD1. The junction had 4 bases not matched to a gene; V was cut back by 3 bases and J by 5 bases. Germline V gives CDR1 DFQATT, CDR2 SNEGSKA (reference sequence). The CDR3 is 13 residues long. Incomplete CDR3 DNA: TGCAGTGCTAGGGCAGGGGGTGACAATGAG. Its translation is CSARAGGDNE. The complete CDR3 protein is CSARAGGDNEQFF.

Turning to this clone: The sequence runs out 3 residues before the end of the CDR3; the remainder is reconstructed from the germline J gene. The J gene is TRBJ1-6, the V gene TRBV18; D might be TRBD1 (6 bases). Trimming took off 4 bases at V and 9 bases at J, with 13 bases between the two ends. Looked up from germline, CDR1 is KGHSH and CDR2 is LQKENI. CDR3 length: 14 residues. This CDR3 is CASSRRDMGSPLHF. CDR3 bases read: TGTGCCAGCTCACGCCGGGACATGGGTTCACCC.